This TCR beta chain was retrieved from a study of graft-versus-host responses after intestinal transplantation. Across the study: Induction using anti-thymocyte globulin, followed by tacrolimus and steroids for roughly 3 years, was given to all recipients.

Sequencing was performed with immunoSEQ multiplex PCR; in TCRdb, only in-frame clones are kept and a portion is missing. There are about 24,000 clones in the sample; 70% to 90% occur only once, and approximately 0.87% lies in the top ten. CDR3 length: 13 amino acids. The V and J ends lost 6 bases and 7 bases, in that order; junction bases with no gene match: 4. Germline V lookup: CDR1 MNHEY, CDR2 SVGAGI. This clone was counted a single time. What it binds is not known. General study findings and limits: Circulating GvH clones peaking coincided with falling HvG clones soon after transplant.

This TCR came from a human patient who received an intestinal transplant, so some T cells may come from the graft donor. The chain links TRBV6-5 to TRBJ1-5; 9 positions agree with TRBD1. This specimen consisted of PBMCs, obtained approximately 450 days after intestinal transplant. The CDR3 loop is CASRSTGGQPQHF. CDR3 bases: TGTGCCAGCAGGTCTACAGGGGGCCAGCCCCAGCATTTT.